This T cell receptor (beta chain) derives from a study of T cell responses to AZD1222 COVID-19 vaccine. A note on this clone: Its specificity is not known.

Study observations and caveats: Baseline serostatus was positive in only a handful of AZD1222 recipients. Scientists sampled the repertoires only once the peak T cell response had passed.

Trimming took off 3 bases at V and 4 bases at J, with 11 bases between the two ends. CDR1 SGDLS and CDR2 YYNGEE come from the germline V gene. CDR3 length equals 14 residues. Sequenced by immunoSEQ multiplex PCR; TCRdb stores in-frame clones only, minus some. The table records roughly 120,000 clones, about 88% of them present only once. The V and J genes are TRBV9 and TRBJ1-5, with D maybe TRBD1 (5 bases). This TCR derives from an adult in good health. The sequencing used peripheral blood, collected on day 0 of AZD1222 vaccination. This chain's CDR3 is CASSASGSNQPQHF. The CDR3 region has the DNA TGTGCCAGCAGCGCCTCAGGGTCAAATCAGCCCCAGCATTTT.